This is a list of T cell receptor beta chains from one sample in a study of technical replicates of blood from a handful of donors. This table comes from immunoSEQ multiplex PCR, and its TCRdb copy is limited to in-frame clones, with some not included. The repertoire includes 95,000 to 100,000 clones, 90% to 96% of them detected once, and approximately 0.2% sits in the top ten. Sample: T cells isolated from PBMCs. These TCRs come from a human donor in good health. The CDR3 runs from the conserved cysteine through the conserved F or W. A D gene is named only where the DNA matches it firmly. Size values are once, few and many counts, or a class for expanded clones, and some rows have none.

V gene	clone size	D gene	J gene	CDR3 DNA	CDR3 protein
TRBV6-1	.	.	TRBJ2-7	TGTGCCAGCAGTGAACGCCCAGGGTCAGACGAGCAGTACTTC	CASSERPGSDEQYF
TRBV10-2	.	.	TRBJ2-7	TGCGCCAGCAGTCTCAGCGCCGAACCCTCCTACGAGCAGTACTTC	CASSLSAEPSYEQYF
TRBV5-1	.	.	TRBJ1-2	TGCGCCAGCAGCTTTACAGAGAACTATGGCTACACCTTC	CASSFTENYGYTF
TRBV5-1	few	.	TRBJ1-1	TGCGCCAGCAGCGCAGACAGTAGTATGAACACTGAAGCTTTCTTT	CASSADSSMNTEAFF
TRBV5-1	.	.	TRBJ1-5	TGCGCCAGCAGCTCCGAAGGGCGGGATCAGCCCCAGCATTTT	CASSSEGRDQPQHF
TRBV27	.	.	TRBJ1-6	TGTGCCAGCAGTTTATCATGGGGGCTCTTTAATTCACCCCTCCACTTT	CASSLSWGLFNSPLHF
TRBV7-2	once	.	TRBJ2-7	TGTGCCAGCAGCTCCACCGGGATCTCCTACGAGCAGTACTTC	CASSSTGISYEQYF
TRBV30	.	.	TRBJ2-1	TGTGCCTGGAGTGTAAACCTCCTTTCGGTAAATGAGCAGTTCTTC	CAWSVNLLSVNEQFF
TRBV11-2	once	.	TRBJ1-4	TGTGCCAGCAGCTCAGGAGCGGGCTGGGTTGATGAAAAACTGTTTTTT	CASSSGAGWVDEKLFF
TRBV29-1	.	TRBD1	TRBJ1-4	TGCAGCGCCCTCCTACAGGGGAGGGAAAAACTGTTTTTT	CSALLQGREKLFF
TRBV4-1	once	TRBD1	TRBJ2-2	TGCGCCAGCAGCCGACTCGGGACAGGGGCGACCGGGGAGCTGTTTTTT	CASSRLGTGATGELFF
TRBV19	.	TRBD1	TRBJ1-5	TGTGCCAGTAGTACCCAAACAGGGGCGGGTCAGCCCCAGCATTTT	CASSTQTGAGQPQHF
TRBV18	.	.	TRBJ2-5	TGTGCCAGCTCACCACCGTATGAGACCCAGTACTTC	CASSPPYETQYF
TRBV13	.	TRBD1	TRBJ2-7	TGTGCCAGCAGCACACGACAGGGGAGCTCCTACGAGCAGTACTTC	CASSTRQGSSYEQYF
TRBV4-2	.	.	TRBJ1-1	TGTGCCAGCAGCCATACCGGGACACCTAACACTGAAGTTTTCTTT	CASSHTGTPNTEVFF
TRBV7-9	.	.	TRBJ2-7	TGTGCCAGCAGGACAGGAACCTACGAGCAGTACTTC	CASRTGTYEQYF
TRBV5-1	.	.	TRBJ2-5	TGCGCCAGCAGCTTGGACAGGGTGGCGACCCAGTACTTC	CASSLDRVATQYF
TRBV6-6	.	.	TRBJ1-5	TGTGCCAGCAGTTACGCCAGAAGCAATCAGCCCCAGCATTTT	CASSYARSNQPQHF
TRBV18	.	TRBD2	TRBJ2-7	TGTGCCAGCTCACCGGGACTAGCGGATAGCTACGAGCAGTACTTC	CASSPGLADSYEQYF
TRBV20-1	.	.	TRBJ2-1	TGCAGTGCTACCCCCGATGAGCAGTTCTTC	CSATPDEQFF
TRBV6-5	.	TRBD1	TRBJ1-3	TGTGCCAGCAGTGGACAGGGAACCATATATTTT	CASSGQGTIYF
TRBV5-6	.	.	TRBJ2-1	TGTGCCAGCAGCTTACAGGGTAACTCCCATGAGCAGTTCTTC	CASSLQGNSHEQFF
TRBV20-1	.	.	TRBJ1-2	TGCAGTGCTGGAATCGGGGATGGCTACACCTTC	CSAGIGDGYTF
TRBV11-3	.	.	TRBJ2-7	TGTGCCAGCAGCTCCGAAGCCGACGAGCAGTACTTC	CASSSEADEQYF
TRBV28	.	.	TRBJ2-3	TGCGCCAGCTACAGGGCACCGGCAGATACGCAGTATTTT	CASYRAPADTQYF